This TCR beta chain was documented in a study of T cells after somatic rescue of genetic block. Clones were read by immunoSEQ multiplex PCR, and TCRdb kept only the in-frame ones, dropping some. In the table there are around 8,000 clones, 65% to 90% of which are singletons. CDR1 and CDR2 (germline): SGHRS, YFSETQ. CDR3 length: 16 residues. The V end lost 4 bases, the J end lost 5 bases, and 18 bases lay between the germline ends. The receptor's source is a boy between 10 and 17 years old. Sequencing was carried out using peripheral blood mononuclear cells (PBMCs). This chain uses TRBV5-1 with TRBJ2-2; D ambiguous. For the CDR3, the DNA is TGCGCCAGCAGCCCGGACCGGGTAGAGTGGACCGGGGAGCTGTTTTTT. It is translated as CASSPDRVEWTGELFF.